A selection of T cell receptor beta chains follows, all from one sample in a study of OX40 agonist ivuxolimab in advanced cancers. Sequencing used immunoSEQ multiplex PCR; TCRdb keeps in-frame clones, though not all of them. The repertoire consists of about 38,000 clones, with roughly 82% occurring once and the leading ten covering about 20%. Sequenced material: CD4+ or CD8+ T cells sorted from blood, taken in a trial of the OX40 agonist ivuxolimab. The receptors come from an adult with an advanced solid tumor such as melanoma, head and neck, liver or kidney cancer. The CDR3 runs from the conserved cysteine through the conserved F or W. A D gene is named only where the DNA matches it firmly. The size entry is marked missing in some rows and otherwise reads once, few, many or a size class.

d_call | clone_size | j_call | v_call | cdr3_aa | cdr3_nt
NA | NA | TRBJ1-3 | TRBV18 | CASSLDGTSGNTIYF | TGTGCCAGCTCACTGGACGGAACCTCTGGAAACACCATATATTTT
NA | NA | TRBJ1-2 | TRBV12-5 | CASGSGAGANYGYTF | TGTGCTAGTGGTTCGGGGGCGGGAGCTAACTATGGCTACACCTTC
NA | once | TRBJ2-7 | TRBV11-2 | CASSPSPRVILPYEQYF | TGTGCCAGCAGCCCATCCCCAAGGGTAATACTCCCCTACGAGCAGTACTTC
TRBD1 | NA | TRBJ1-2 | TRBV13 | CASSLVAGGSGGYTF | TGTGCCAGCAGCTTAGTGGCAGGGGGTTCGGGAGGCTACACCTTC
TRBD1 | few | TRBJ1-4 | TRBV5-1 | CASSYRGRFF | TGCGCCAGCAGCTACAGGGGCAGGTTTTTT
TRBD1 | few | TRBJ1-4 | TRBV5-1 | CASSPRTGGREKLFF | TGCGCCAGCAGCCCAAGGACAGGGGGCCGCGAAAAACTGTTTTTT
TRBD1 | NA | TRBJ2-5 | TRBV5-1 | CASSLARGQVQETQYF | TGCGCCAGCAGCTTGGCCAGGGGGCAGGTACAAGAGACCCAGTACTTC
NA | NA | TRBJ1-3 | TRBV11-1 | CASSSTAGNTIYF | TGTGCCAGCAGCTCGACAGCTGGAAACACCATATATTTT
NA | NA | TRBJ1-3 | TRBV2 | CASSDPDRKDSGNTIYF | TGTGCCAGCAGTGACCCGGACAGAAAAGACTCTGGAAACACCATATATTTT
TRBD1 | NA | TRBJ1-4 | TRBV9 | CASSLSGGAEKLFF | TGTGCCAGCAGCTTGTCAGGGGGGGCGGAAAAACTGTTTTTT
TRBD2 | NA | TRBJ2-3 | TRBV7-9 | CASSSTSGGRTDTQYF | TGTGCCAGCAGCTCCACTAGCGGGGGGCGCACAGATACGCAGTATTTT
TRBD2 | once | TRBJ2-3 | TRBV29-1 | CSVEGATSGSLDTQYF | TGCAGCGTTGAAGGGGCCACTAGCGGGAGTTTAGATACGCAGTATTTT
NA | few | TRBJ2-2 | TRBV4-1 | CASSQSGGVTGELFF | TGCGCCAGCAGCCAGTCGGGTGGGGTCACCGGGGAGCTGTTTTTT
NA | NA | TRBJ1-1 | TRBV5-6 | CASSLYRNTEAFF | TGTGCCAGCAGCTTGTACAGGAACACTGAAGCTTTCTTT
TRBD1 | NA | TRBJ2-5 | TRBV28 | CASTQGKETQYF | TGTGCCAGCACACAGGGGAAAGAGACCCAGTACTTC
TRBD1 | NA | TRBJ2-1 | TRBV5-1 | CASSLDGTGASYNEQFF | TGCGCCAGCAGCTTGGATGGGACAGGCGCCTCCTACAATGAGCAGTTCTTC
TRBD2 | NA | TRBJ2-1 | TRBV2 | CASSRGTSNEQFF | TGTGCCAGCAGCCGGGGGACTAGCAATGAGCAGTTCTTC
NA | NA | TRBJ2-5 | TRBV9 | CASSVAGAQETQYF | TGTGCCAGCAGCGTAGCCGGGGCCCAAGAGACCCAGTACTTC
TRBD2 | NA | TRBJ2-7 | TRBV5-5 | CASSLVGSGGLYEQYF | TGTGCCAGCAGCTTGGTAGGTAGCGGGGGGCTCTACGAGCAGTACTTC
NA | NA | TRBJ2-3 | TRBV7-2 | CASSFGGSTDTQYF | TGTGCCAGCAGCTTTGGAGGGAGCACAGATACGCAGTATTTT
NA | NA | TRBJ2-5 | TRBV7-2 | CASSLGVVETQYF | TGTGCCAGCAGCTTGGGTGTTGTGGAGACCCAGTACTTC
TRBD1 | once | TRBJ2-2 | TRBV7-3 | CASSTTGGTGELFF | TGTGCCAGCAGCACGACAGGGGGTACCGGGGAGCTGTTTTTT
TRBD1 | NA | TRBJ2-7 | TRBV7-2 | CASSFQQGAPYEQYF | TGTGCCAGCAGCTTTCAGCAGGGGGCTCCCTACGAGCAGTACTTC
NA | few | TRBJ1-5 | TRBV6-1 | CASRGANQPQHF | TGTGCCAGCAGGGGGGCCAATCAGCCCCAGCATTTT
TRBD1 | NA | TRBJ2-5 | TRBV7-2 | CASSSLTGKQETQYF | TGTGCCAGCAGCTCCCTGACAGGGAAACAAGAGACCCAGTACTTC
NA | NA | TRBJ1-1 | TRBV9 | CASSVGGQNTEAFF | TGTGCCAGCAGCGTAGGTGGGCAGAACACTGAAGCTTTCTTT
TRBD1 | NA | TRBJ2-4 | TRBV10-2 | CASSDTGQGIYF | TGCGCCAGCAGTGATACGGGACAGGGGATATACTTC
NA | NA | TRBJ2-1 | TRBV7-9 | CASSLGGYEQFF | TGTGCCAGCAGCTTAGGAGGCTATGAGCAGTTCTTC
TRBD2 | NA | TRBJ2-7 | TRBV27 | CASSSPGRGLSEQYF | TGTGCCAGCAGTTCCCCGGGGAGGGGCCTGAGCGAGCAGTACTTC
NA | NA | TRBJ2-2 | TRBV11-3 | CASSREAATNTGELFF | TGTGCCAGCAGCAGGGAGGCAGCGACGAACACCGGGGAGCTGTTTTTT
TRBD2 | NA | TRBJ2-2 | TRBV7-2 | CASSVPSGRARGELFF | TGTGCCAGCAGCGTACCTAGCGGGAGGGCCCGTGGGGAGCTGTTTTTT
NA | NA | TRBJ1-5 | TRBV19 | CASSFRVSNQPQHF | TGTGCCAGTAGTTTTAGGGTTAGCAATCAGCCCCAGCATTTT
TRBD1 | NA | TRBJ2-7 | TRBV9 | CASSDNRDSSYEQYF | TGTGCCAGCAGCGACAACAGGGACAGCTCCTACGAGCAGTACTTC
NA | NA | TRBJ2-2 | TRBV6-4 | CASSDSGTGELFF | TGTGCCAGCAGTGACTCGGGCACCGGGGAGCTGTTTTTT
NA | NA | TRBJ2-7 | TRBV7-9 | CASSSPRRSRSSYEQYF | TGTGCCAGCAGCTCGCCTCGACGGTCGAGAAGCTCCTACGAGCAGTACTTC
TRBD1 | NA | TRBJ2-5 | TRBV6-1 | CASRPNRGPRETQYF | TGTGCCAGCAGGCCCAACAGGGGGCCTCGGGAGACCCAGTACTTC
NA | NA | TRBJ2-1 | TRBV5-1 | CASSLLQVMGNEQFF | TGCGCCAGCAGCTTGCTCCAGGTCATGGGGAATGAGCAGTTCTTC
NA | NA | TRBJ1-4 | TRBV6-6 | CASSYSTVEKLFF | TGTGCCAGCAGTTACTCGACGGTTGAAAAACTGTTTTTT
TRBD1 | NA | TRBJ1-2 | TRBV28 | CASKLWTGDGYTF | TGTGCCAGCAAACTATGGACAGGGGATGGCTACACCTTC
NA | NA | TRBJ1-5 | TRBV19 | CATTGVGPQHF | TGTGCCACCACGGGGGTAGGGCCCCAGCATTTT
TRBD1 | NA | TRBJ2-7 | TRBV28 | CASSPLPFAGQGYYEQYF | TGTGCCAGCAGTCCACTTCCGTTTGCGGGACAGGGTTACTACGAGCAGTACTTC
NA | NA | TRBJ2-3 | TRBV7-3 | CASSLGSTDTQYF | TGTGCCAGCAGCTTGGGGAGCACAGATACGCAGTATTTT